This T cell receptor (beta chain) was sequenced during a study of T-cell reconstitution after alpha-beta-depleted transplantation in children (dated by TCRdb to 2016 to 2018). For context, the study as a whole: Using TCR repertoire profiling, the study quantitatively followed how T-cell immune reconstitution unfolded in children after TCRalphabeta/CD19-depleted allogeneic hematopoietic cell transplantation.

The CDR3, from cysteine to phenylalanine, totals 14 residues. Of the read, only the CDR3 DNA is kept; its 42 bases are in frame from base 1. V loses 6 bases of germline sequence and J loses 4 bases, and the interval between the two ends is 15 bases. CDR1 and CDR2 are drawn from the germline V gene: SQVTM, ANQGSEA. The method was PCR. The sequencer listed for this sample is Illumina HiSeq 2500. TCR library preparation used molecular barcoding, with unique molecular identifiers applied to normalize quantification of the TCRbeta repertoire. TCRdb handled the public reads itself, with Q25 trimming in fastp and clone calling in MiXCR, and kept productive beta chains. Each entry merges the rows of one CDR3 protein and shows their most common DNA and genes. The sample records hundreds of thousands of distinct CDR3 sequences, approximately 10% of which are singletons. The ten largest make up 3.5% to 5% of the sample.

This clonotype came up many times. It has no known antigen specificity. The sample holds no much larger clone one base away, and base qualities are not on file. The clonotype comes from a human donor who donated a stem cell graft to a child with acute myeloid leukemia. This chain is built from TRBV29-1 and TRBJ2-2; TRBD2 could be the D gene, as 7 bases match. Sequences were derived from PBMCs from the stem cell graft donor, sampled from the stem cell graft. The CDR3 has the sequence CSVPRGGGTGELFF. The nucleotide sequence is TGCAGCGTCCCCAGGGGAGGGGGCACCGGGGAGCTGTTTTTT.